This TCR beta chain came from a study of cytomegalovirus exposure and HLA in healthy donors. Trimming left V 6 bases short and J 5 bases short, with 10 bases between. This CDR3 has 12 amino acids. Germline-derived CDR1 and CDR2 are KGHSH and LQKENI. Though nominally healthy at sampling, donors likely had unrecorded immune exposures. The PCR was carried out with 60 Vbeta primers and 13 Jbeta primers. Assay used: immunoSEQ multiplex PCR; TCRdb lists only in-frame clones, some missing. The top ten clones hold approximately 2% of a sample with some 190,000 clones, roughly 75% of them seen once. Sequencing input: PBMCs. This sequence originates from a woman in her twenties or thirties in good health and CMV-seronegative. The gene calls are TRBV18 and TRBJ2-5; D not resolved. CDR3 nucleotides: TGTGCCAGCTCCTCACTCAGGGAGACCCAGTACTTC. The encoded protein is CASSSLRETQYF.